Listed here is a single T cell receptor beta chain. Its matching antigen is unknown. This record comes from a study of shared clonotypes between healthy human individuals. As for the study in general: Each donor's CD4 naive and CD4 memory cells filled three plates apiece, CD8 naive two, and CD8 memory one.

Several immunoSEQ plates received, in even portions, the genomic DNA of each subset. Some clones are missing from TCRdb's copy, which holds only in-frame ones; the method was immunoSEQ multiplex PCR. The sample yields about 2.5 million clones, just under 95% seen once. Study observations and caveats: With a handful of donors compared, roughly 5% of naive CD4 clonotypes were shared. All-four-donor shared clonotypes had higher generation probabilities than non-shared clonotypes did.

There are 16 residues in the CDR3. The sequencing sample was made of naive CD4+ T cells from PBMCs. Subset defined: CD45RA+ positively selected. This chain links TRBV21-1 with TRBJ1-3; TRBD1, as called in the table, went unchecked against the DNA. TRBV21-1 is deemed a pseudogene. The source of this sequence is a man aged 18 to 29 in good health. Some clones in this sample may be carry-over from other donors' samples. CDR3 region: CASSVRDRGHGNTIYF. The CDR3 DNA reads TGTGCCAGCAGCGTCCGGGACAGGGGGCATGGAAACACCATATATTTT.